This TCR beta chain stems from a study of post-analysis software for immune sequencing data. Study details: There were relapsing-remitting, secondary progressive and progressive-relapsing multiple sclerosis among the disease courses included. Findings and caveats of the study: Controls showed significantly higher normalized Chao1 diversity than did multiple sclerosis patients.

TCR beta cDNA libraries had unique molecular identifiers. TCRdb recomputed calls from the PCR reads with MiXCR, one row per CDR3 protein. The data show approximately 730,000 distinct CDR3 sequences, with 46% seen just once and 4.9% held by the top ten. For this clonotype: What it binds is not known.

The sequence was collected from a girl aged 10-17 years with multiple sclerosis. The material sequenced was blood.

The DNA of the CDR3 is TGTGCCAGCAGTTTTGTGGTGGGAAGCACAGATACGCAGTATTTT. It is translated as CASSFVVGSTDTQYF. The chain uses TRBV12-3 or TRBV12-4 and TRBJ2-3, with D hard to call. The germline V and J ends were trimmed by 3 bases and 0 bases, with 10 bases remaining between them. This CDR3 comprises 15 residues.